These T cell receptor beta chains were read from a single sample in a study of T cell responses to AZD1222 COVID-19 vaccine. Here immunoSEQ multiplex PCR was the method, and the copy in TCRdb shows in-frame clones only, minus some. The repertoire holds 140,000 to 150,000 clones, around nine tenths seen once, with less than 5.5% in the top ten. The sequenced sample was peripheral blood, obtained on day 0 of AZD1222 vaccination. These receptors all stem from an adult in good health. The CDR3 runs from the conserved cysteine through the conserved F or W. A D gene is named only where the DNA matches it firmly. The size field is filled for only some rows; it gives once, few, many or a size class.

CDR3nt: TGTGCCAGCACCCCCCTTTCTGGGAATGGCAATCAGCCCCAGCATTTT
CDR3aa: CASTPLSGNGNQPQHF
abundance: .
len: 16
j_gene: TRBJ1-5
d_gene: .
v_gene: TRBV28

CDR3nt: TGTGCCAGCAGTTTCCGGGGCGGCCGCTATGGCTACACCTTC
CDR3aa: CASSFRGGRYGYTF
abundance: .
len: 14
j_gene: TRBJ1-2
d_gene: .
v_gene: TRBV6-5

CDR3nt: TGTGCCACAGGGGGCGCATATCAGCCCCAGCATTTT
CDR3aa: CATGGAYQPQHF
abundance: .
len: 12
j_gene: TRBJ1-5
d_gene: TRBD1
v_gene: TRBV19

CDR3nt: TGCAGTGCTGCAGGTCGTGGCTACACCTTC
CDR3aa: CSAAGRGYTF
abundance: .
len: 10
j_gene: TRBJ1-2
d_gene: .
v_gene: TRBV20-1

CDR3nt: TGTGCCAGCAGCACTTACACAGATACGCAGTATTTT
CDR3aa: CASSTYTDTQYF
abundance: .
len: 12
j_gene: TRBJ2-3
d_gene: .
v_gene: TRBV9

CDR3nt: TGTGCCAGCGGCCTTGGGGGGGCCCTTGACGAGCAGTACTTC
CDR3aa: CASGLGGALDEQYF
abundance: .
len: 14
j_gene: TRBJ2-7
d_gene: .
v_gene: TRBV7-9

CDR3nt: TGCGCCAGCAGCCGGGGGGGCACTGAAGCTTTCTTT
CDR3aa: CASSRGGTEAFF
abundance: .
len: 12
j_gene: TRBJ1-1
d_gene: .
v_gene: TRBV5-1

CDR3nt: TGTGCCAGCAGCCAAGTGGCCGGGCACTATGGCTACACCTTC
CDR3aa: CASSQVAGHYGYTF
abundance: once
len: 14
j_gene: TRBJ1-2
d_gene: .
v_gene: TRBV4-2

CDR3nt: TGTGCCAGCACCCAGGGGGGGAGACACGAGCAGTACTTC
CDR3aa: CASTQGGRHEQYF
abundance: .
len: 13
j_gene: TRBJ2-7
d_gene: .
v_gene: TRBV6-5

CDR3nt: TGCGCCAGCAGCACCTCGGGGGCGCGGGAGGTGTTCAATGAGCAGTTCTTC
CDR3aa: CASSTSGAREVFNEQFF
abundance: .
len: 17
j_gene: TRBJ2-1
d_gene: TRBD2
v_gene: TRBV4-1

CDR3nt: TGCGCCAGCAGGTTTTGGGACACCGGGGAGCTGTTTTTT
CDR3aa: CASRFWDTGELFF
abundance: once
len: 13
j_gene: TRBJ2-2
d_gene: .
v_gene: TRBV5-1

CDR3nt: TGTGCCAGCAGCTCCCCGGGACTAGCGGGGGGCCGGGGGCAGTTCTTC
CDR3aa: CASSSPGLAGGRGQFF
abundance: once
len: 16
j_gene: TRBJ2-1
d_gene: TRBD2
v_gene: TRBV7-2

CDR3nt: TGTGCTAGTGGTCGGGACGGCGGCCAGCCCCAGCATTTT
CDR3aa: CASGRDGGQPQHF
abundance: once
len: 13
j_gene: TRBJ1-5
d_gene: .
v_gene: TRBV12-5

CDR3nt: TGCAGCGTTGACCCGCCTGACAGGGAACAGGGGTCCAAAAACATTCAGTACTTC
CDR3aa: CSVDPPDREQGSKNIQYF
abundance: .
len: 18
j_gene: TRBJ2-4
d_gene: TRBD1
v_gene: TRBV29-1

CDR3nt: TGCGCCAGCAGCCGGCGACTAGCGGGAGGGTTCGCAGATACGCAGTATTTT
CDR3aa: CASSRRLAGGFADTQYF
abundance: .
len: 17
j_gene: TRBJ2-3
d_gene: TRBD2
v_gene: TRBV5-1

CDR3nt: TGTGCCAGCAGCATGACAGGTTTTGTTAAGCCCCAGCATTTT
CDR3aa: CASSMTGFVKPQHF
abundance: few
len: 14
j_gene: TRBJ1-5
d_gene: .
v_gene: TRBV6-5

CDR3nt: TGTGCCAGCAGTGATTACAACACAGATACGCAGTATTTT
CDR3aa: CASSDYNTDTQYF
abundance: .
len: 13
j_gene: TRBJ2-3
d_gene: .
v_gene: TRBV6-4

CDR3nt: TGCGCCAGCAGCCAAGTCCCGGACAATACCTACTATGGCTACACCTTC
CDR3aa: CASSQVPDNTYYGYTF
abundance: .
len: 16
j_gene: TRBJ1-2
d_gene: .
v_gene: TRBV4-1

CDR3nt: TGTGCCAGCAGCCATAACTACAATGAGCAGTTCTTC
CDR3aa: CASSHNYNEQFF
abundance: .
len: 12
j_gene: TRBJ2-1
d_gene: .
v_gene: TRBV5-4

CDR3nt: TGCGCCAGCAGCCAGGGGAGGGGGGGAAAGAACACTGAAGCTTTCTTT
CDR3aa: CASSQGRGGKNTEAFF
abundance: .
len: 16
j_gene: TRBJ1-1
d_gene: .
v_gene: TRBV4-1

CDR3nt: TGTGCCAGCAGTTACACAACCTTTCAACCTGAAAAACTGTTTTTT
CDR3aa: CASSYTTFQPEKLFF
abundance: .
len: 15
j_gene: TRBJ1-4
d_gene: .
v_gene: TRBV6-5

CDR3nt: TGTGCCAGCAGCCCGGGTCGGGAGGCCCTGTTCTTC
CDR3aa: CASSPGREALFF
abundance: .
len: 12
j_gene: TRBJ2-1
d_gene: TRBD2
v_gene: TRBV7-9